The clone carrying this T cell receptor beta chain was seen a few times. Antigen: not known. What was sequenced were expressed TCRB transcripts, since all of the isolated RNA had been reverse transcribed. Approximately 3.7 million reads per sample on average were obtained from naive, central memory and regulatory T cell samples. Libraries were prepared by immunoSEQ multiplex PCR; TCRdb keeps only in-frame clonotypes and omits some of them. The repertoire consists of roughly 250,000 clones, with roughly 20% occurring once and the leading ten covering approximately 0.029%. The data were taken from a study of beta chain features in type 1 diabetes. After removal of 4 bases from V and 9 bases from J, the junction contained 9 bases not matched to a gene. There are 14 residues in the CDR3. CDR1 LGHNA and CDR2 YSLEER come from the germline V gene. The study, taken as a whole, reports: All four CD4+ subsets from Type 1 diabetes patients carried moderately but significantly shorter TCRB CDR3s.

The source material was naive CD4+ T cells from blood. The TCR was taken from a woman aged 40 to 49 with type 1 diabetes. The rearrangement uses TRBV4-3 and TRBJ1-5; TRBD1 matches 7 bases. The DNA of the CDR3 is TGCGCCAGCAGCCCAGATGGGACAGTTCGGCCCCAGCATTTT. Protein: CASSPDGTVRPQHF.